Listed below are T cell receptor beta chains from one sample, sequenced in a study of T cells in Graves' hyperthyroidism and ophthalmopathy. A single record per CDR3 protein comes from TCRdb applying MiXCR to the multiplex PCR reads. The table records nearly 600,000 distinct CDR3 sequences, approximately 14% of them present only once. Sequenced input: blood. The receptors stem from a woman between 18 and 30 years old with Graves' ophthalmopathy. The CDR3 runs from the conserved cysteine through the conserved F or W. Fields, in order: J gene, V gene, D gene, clone size, CDR3 DNA, CDR3 protein. D genes are given only for firm matches. Not every row has a clone size; where given, it reads once, few, many or a size class.

j_call: TRBJ2-3; v_call: TRBV7-3; d_call: NA; clone_size: NA; cdr3_nt: TGTGCCAGCAGCTCGACAGGGGGCACAGCGGGAGGTCCCCCACCATATACGCAGTATTTT; cdr3_aa: CASSSTGGTAGGPPPYTQYF
j_call: TRBJ2-7; v_call: TRBV5-1; d_call: NA; clone_size: NA; cdr3_nt: TGCGCCAGCAGCTTCCGGGGCCCCGAGCAGTACTTC; cdr3_aa: CASSFRGPEQYF
j_call: TRBJ1-5; v_call: TRBV6-2/TRBV6-3; d_call: NA; clone_size: many; cdr3_nt: TGTGCCAGCACCCTTTCCCCTCTCCGGTGGACAGACAATCAGCCCCAGCATTTT; cdr3_aa: CASTLSPLRWTDNQPQHF
j_call: TRBJ1-2; v_call: TRBV19; d_call: TRBD1; clone_size: few; cdr3_nt: TGTGCCAGTAGTATACCGGGACAGGGGTACTATGGCTACACCTTC; cdr3_aa: CASSIPGQGYYGYTF
j_call: TRBJ1-2; v_call: TRBV3-1; d_call: NA; clone_size: many; cdr3_nt: TGTGCCAGCAGCCAAGCGGCTAACTATGGCTACACCTTC; cdr3_aa: CASSQAANYGYTF
j_call: TRBJ1-3; v_call: TRBV10-3; d_call: TRBD1; clone_size: few; cdr3_nt: TGTGCCATCACTCCGGGACAGGGGTCCATCGGCAACTCTGGAAACACCATATATTTT; cdr3_aa: CAITPGQGSIGNSGNTIYF
j_call: TRBJ2-1; v_call: TRBV24-1; d_call: TRBD2; clone_size: many; cdr3_nt: TGTGCCACCAGTGACTGGACTAGCGGGAGATACAATGAGCAGTTCTTC; cdr3_aa: CATSDWTSGRYNEQFF
j_call: TRBJ2-2; v_call: TRBV11-2; d_call: NA; clone_size: many; cdr3_nt: TGTGCCAGCAGCCCCGGGACGCGACGATCTCACCGTAGGGAGCTGTTTTTT; cdr3_aa: CASSPGTRRSHRRELFF
j_call: TRBJ2-5; v_call: TRBV29-1; d_call: NA; clone_size: NA; cdr3_nt: TGCAGCGTTGACGTAAGGGCCTATGAGACCCAGTGCTTC; cdr3_aa: CSVDVRAYETQCF
j_call: TRBJ1-2; v_call: TRBV27; d_call: NA; clone_size: many; cdr3_nt: TGTGCCAGCAGCCCCGGGAACCATATTGGCTACACCTTC; cdr3_aa: CASSPGNHIGYTF
j_call: TRBJ1-5; v_call: TRBV2; d_call: NA; clone_size: many; cdr3_nt: TGTGCCAGCAGTGAAGGGGTAAGCGGCAATCAGCCCCAGCATTTT; cdr3_aa: CASSEGVSGNQPQHF
j_call: TRBJ2-1; v_call: TRBV2; d_call: TRBD2; clone_size: many; cdr3_nt: TGTGCCAACCGGGGGGGGCCCAAGGTGGGTTACAATGAGCAGTTCTTC; cdr3_aa: CANRGGPKVGYNEQFF
j_call: TRBJ2-7; v_call: TRBV7-2; d_call: NA; clone_size: NA; cdr3_nt: TGTGCCAGCAGCTTAGCTAGGACAAAGAGCGAGCAGTACTTC; cdr3_aa: CASSLARTKSEQYF
j_call: TRBJ2-1; v_call: TRBV20-1; d_call: NA; clone_size: many; cdr3_nt: TGCAGTGCTAGAGATGGGACGGGGTACAATGAGCAGTTCTTC; cdr3_aa: CSARDGTGYNEQFF
j_call: TRBJ2-7; v_call: TRBV3-1; d_call: TRBD2; clone_size: NA; cdr3_nt: TGTGCCAGCAGCTCCCTAGCTAGCGGGAGGTTCTACGAGCAGTACTTC; cdr3_aa: CASSSLASGRFYEQYF
j_call: TRBJ2-1; v_call: TRBV4-1; d_call: TRBD2; clone_size: few; cdr3_nt: TGCGCCAGCAGCCTAACTAGCGGGAGGGGGCACAATGAGCAGTTCTTC; cdr3_aa: CASSLTSGRGHNEQFF
j_call: TRBJ1-2; v_call: TRBV19; d_call: NA; clone_size: once; cdr3_nt: TGTGCCAGTAAAGGGGAGGCGAGCTTTGATGGCTACACCTTC; cdr3_aa: CASKGEASFDGYTF
j_call: TRBJ1-1; v_call: TRBV7-9; d_call: NA; clone_size: NA; cdr3_nt: TGTGCCTCAGCTTATGGGTTAGGGACTGAAGCTTTCTTT; cdr3_aa: CASAYGLGTEAFF